This is a list of T cell receptor beta chains from one sample in a study of blood T cell repertoires in COVID-19. Method: immunoSEQ multiplex PCR; TCRdb's copy keeps in-frame clones and lacks some. The repertoire holds 170,000 or so clones, roughly 87% seen once, with around 6.5% in the top ten. Sequencing input: PBMCs or T cells enriched from blood (not recorded which). The receptors come from a woman in her forties or fifties who had recovered from COVID-19. CDR3s include the opening cysteine and the closing phenylalanine or tryptophan. D genes are given only for firm matches. Some rows have no size entry. The others give once, few or many, or a class for an expanded clone.

CDR3aa: CASSISGSYNEQFF; CDR3nt: TGTGCCAGTAGTATCTCCGGCTCCTACAATGAGCAGTTCTTC; abundance: -; v_gene: TRBV19; j_gene: TRBJ2-1; d_gene: -
CDR3aa: CASSPSGQGANYGYTF; CDR3nt: TGTGCCAGCAGCCCCTCCGGGCAGGGGGCTAACTATGGCTACACCTTC; abundance: -; v_gene: TRBV7-9; j_gene: TRBJ1-2; d_gene: TRBD1
CDR3aa: CASSLDGGGHETQYF; CDR3nt: TGTGCCAGCAGCTTAGATGGGGGAGGGCACGAGACCCAGTACTTC; abundance: -; v_gene: TRBV11-2; j_gene: TRBJ2-5; d_gene: TRBD2
CDR3aa: CAWSARTGSYGYTF; CDR3nt: TGTGCCTGGAGTGCCCGGACAGGGTCCTATGGCTACACCTTC; abundance: -; v_gene: TRBV30; j_gene: TRBJ1-2; d_gene: TRBD1
CDR3aa: CAWSGSGMNQPQHF; CDR3nt: TGTGCCTGGAGTGGGTCAGGTATGAATCAGCCCCAGCATTTT; abundance: -; v_gene: TRBV30; j_gene: TRBJ1-5; d_gene: -
CDR3aa: CAISDRERQPQHF; CDR3nt: TGTGCCATCAGTGACAGGGAACGGCAGCCCCAGCATTTT; abundance: -; v_gene: TRBV10-3; j_gene: TRBJ1-5; d_gene: -
CDR3aa: CASSDPQGASAFF; CDR3nt: TGTGCCAGCAGTGATCCCCAGGGGGCATCGGCTTTCTTT; abundance: -; v_gene: TRBV6-1; j_gene: TRBJ1-1; d_gene: TRBD1
CDR3aa: CASSPGQGVTDTQYF; CDR3nt: TGTGCCAGCAGCCCAGGACAGGGGGTCACAGATACGCAGTATTTT; abundance: -; v_gene: TRBV5-6; j_gene: TRBJ2-3; d_gene: TRBD1
CDR3aa: CASSTMTGLDGYTF; CDR3nt: TGTGCCAGCAGCACTATGACAGGACTAGATGGCTACACCTTC; abundance: -; v_gene: TRBV7-9; j_gene: TRBJ1-2; d_gene: -
CDR3aa: CSARTSGEQYF; CDR3nt: TGCAGTGCTCGGACTAGCGGCGAGCAGTACTTC; abundance: -; v_gene: TRBV20-1; j_gene: TRBJ2-7; d_gene: TRBD2
CDR3aa: CASSPRDSTLRHNQPQHF; CDR3nt: TGTGCCAGCAGCCCCCGGGACAGCACACTGAGACACAATCAGCCCCAGCATTTT; abundance: -; v_gene: TRBV7-9; j_gene: TRBJ1-5; d_gene: TRBD1
CDR3aa: CASSFEGDLNEKLFF; CDR3nt: TGTGCCAGCAGCTTCGAAGGGGATCTTAATGAAAAACTGTTTTTT; abundance: few; v_gene: TRBV7-2; j_gene: TRBJ1-4; d_gene: -
CDR3aa: CASSLSQNTEAFF; CDR3nt: TGCGCCAGCAGCTTGTCCCAAAACACTGAAGCTTTCTTT; abundance: -; v_gene: TRBV5-1; j_gene: TRBJ1-1; d_gene: -
CDR3aa: CASSRDRGETQYF; CDR3nt: TGTGCCAGCAGTCGAGATCGGGGAGAGACCCAGTACTTC; abundance: -; v_gene: TRBV7-3; j_gene: TRBJ2-5; d_gene: -
CDR3aa: CASSLTQKYTEAFF; CDR3nt: TGTGCCAGCAGTTTAACCCAGAAATACACTGAAGCTTTCTTT; abundance: -; v_gene: TRBV28; j_gene: TRBJ1-1; d_gene: -
CDR3aa: CASSFGQGPLHF; CDR3nt: TGTGCCAGCAGTTTTGGTCAGGGACCCCTCCACTTT; abundance: -; v_gene: TRBV12-3/TRBV12-4; j_gene: TRBJ1-6; d_gene: -
CDR3aa: CASTSETGYNEQFF; CDR3nt: TGTGCCAGCACCTCCGAGACAGGGTACAATGAGCAGTTCTTC; abundance: few; v_gene: TRBV7-9; j_gene: TRBJ2-1; d_gene: TRBD1
CDR3aa: CASSWGQGNTIYF; CDR3nt: TGTGCCAGCAGCTGGGGACAGGGGAACACCATATATTTT; abundance: -; v_gene: TRBV7-9; j_gene: TRBJ1-3; d_gene: TRBD1
CDR3aa: CASSFRDRGRKETQYF; CDR3nt: TGCGCCAGCAGCTTTAGGGACAGGGGGAGGAAAGAGACCCAGTACTTC; abundance: -; v_gene: TRBV5-1; j_gene: TRBJ2-5; d_gene: TRBD1
CDR3aa: CAWGTGTNEKLFF; CDR3nt: TGTGCCTGGGGGACAGGAACTAATGAAAAACTGTTTTTT; abundance: -; v_gene: TRBV30; j_gene: TRBJ1-4; d_gene: TRBD1
CDR3aa: CAISEGARANEKLFF; CDR3nt: TGTGCCATCAGTGAAGGGGCCCGGGCTAATGAAAAACTGTTTTTT; abundance: -; v_gene: TRBV10-3; j_gene: TRBJ1-4; d_gene: -
CDR3aa: CASSFGQGNEKLFF; CDR3nt: TGCGCCAGCAGTTTCGGACAGGGGAATGAAAAACTGTTTTTT; abundance: -; v_gene: TRBV5-1; j_gene: TRBJ1-4; d_gene: TRBD1
CDR3aa: CASSLLRATGRQETQYF; CDR3nt: TGTGCCAGCAGCTTATTACGGGCGACAGGCCGACAAGAGACCCAGTACTTC; abundance: few; v_gene: TRBV7-9; j_gene: TRBJ2-5; d_gene: -
CDR3aa: CASSRLGQGGTIYF; CDR3nt: TGTGCCAGCAGTCGCCTGGGGCAGGGAGGCACCATATATTTT; abundance: -; v_gene: TRBV7-9; j_gene: TRBJ1-3; d_gene: -
CDR3aa: CASSPSSGPQPQHF; CDR3nt: TGTGCCAGCAGCCCCTCGAGTGGGCCTCAGCCCCAGCATTTT; abundance: -; v_gene: TRBV7-2; j_gene: TRBJ1-5; d_gene: -
CDR3aa: CATKQGDNQPQHF; CDR3nt: TGTGCCACCAAACAGGGAGACAATCAGCCCCAGCATTTT; abundance: -; v_gene: TRBV15; j_gene: TRBJ1-5; d_gene: -
CDR3aa: CASSLDGSGPGELFF; CDR3nt: TGCGCCAGCAGCTTGGATGGGAGTGGTCCAGGGGAGCTGTTTTTT; abundance: -; v_gene: TRBV5-1; j_gene: TRBJ2-2; d_gene: -
CDR3aa: CASSFDGGRINEQFF; CDR3nt: TGTGCCAGCAGCTTTGACGGCGGGAGAATAAATGAGCAGTTCTTC; abundance: -; v_gene: TRBV7-8; j_gene: TRBJ2-1; d_gene: TRBD2
CDR3aa: CASSPIPKQGPRHGYTF; CDR3nt: TGTGCCAGCAGCCCGATACCGAAACAGGGGCCAAGGCATGGCTACACCTTC; abundance: -; v_gene: TRBV5-4; j_gene: TRBJ1-2; d_gene: TRBD1
CDR3aa: CASNEGQGASGYTF; CDR3nt: TGTGCCAGCAACGAAGGGCAGGGGGCATCTGGCTACACCTTC; abundance: once; v_gene: TRBV9; j_gene: TRBJ1-2; d_gene: TRBD1
CDR3aa: CASRDSFYGYTF; CDR3nt: TGTGCCAGCAGGGACAGTTTTTATGGCTACACCTTC; abundance: -; v_gene: TRBV6-5; j_gene: TRBJ1-2; d_gene: -
CDR3aa: CASSLTPSGVGDTQYF; CDR3nt: TGTGCCAGCAGCCTCACCCCTAGCGGGGTCGGCGATACGCAGTATTTT; abundance: -; v_gene: TRBV27; j_gene: TRBJ2-3; d_gene: TRBD2
CDR3aa: CASSLDGMNTEAFF; CDR3nt: TGCGCCAGCAGCTTGGACGGTATGAACACTGAAGCTTTCTTT; abundance: -; v_gene: TRBV5-1; j_gene: TRBJ1-1; d_gene: -
CDR3aa: CASSWTSGKYEQFF; CDR3nt: TGTGCCAGCAGTTGGACTAGCGGGAAATATGAGCAGTTCTTC; abundance: -; v_gene: TRBV27; j_gene: TRBJ2-1; d_gene: TRBD2
CDR3aa: CASSHGSPNTEAFF; CDR3nt: TGTGCCAGCAGCCACGGGAGCCCCAACACTGAAGCTTTCTTT; abundance: -; v_gene: TRBV6-2/TRBV6-3; j_gene: TRBJ1-1; d_gene: -
CDR3aa: CASSPFLVSNTGELFF; CDR3nt: TGTGCCAGCTCACCATTCTTAGTTTCGAACACCGGGGAGCTGTTTTTT; abundance: -; v_gene: TRBV18; j_gene: TRBJ2-2; d_gene: -
CDR3aa: CASSPDYRQETQYF; CDR3nt: TGTGCCAGCAGCCCGGACTATCGCCAAGAGACCCAGTACTTC; abundance: once; v_gene: TRBV11-2; j_gene: TRBJ2-5; d_gene: -
CDR3aa: CASSLARLSGGETNYGYTF; CDR3nt: TGTGCCAGCAGCTTAGCGAGGTTGTCAGGGGGCGAAACTAACTATGGCTACACCTTC; abundance: once; v_gene: TRBV7-2; j_gene: TRBJ1-2; d_gene: TRBD1
CDR3aa: CASSLGIPGTPYNEQFF; CDR3nt: TGTGCCAGCAGCTTAGGGATCCCCGGGACTCCCTACAATGAGCAGTTCTTC; abundance: once; v_gene: TRBV7-2; j_gene: TRBJ2-1; d_gene: -
CDR3aa: CGSGYREPQHF; CDR3nt: TGTGGTTCTGGGTATCGGGAGCCCCAGCATTTT; abundance: -; v_gene: TRBV19; j_gene: TRBJ1-5; d_gene: -
CDR3aa: CAWRGGHSYEQYF; CDR3nt: TGTGCCTGGAGGGGAGGACATTCCTACGAGCAGTACTTC; abundance: -; v_gene: TRBV30; j_gene: TRBJ2-7; d_gene: -
CDR3aa: CASSSGLAGGEQFF; CDR3nt: TGTGCCAGCAGCTCAGGACTAGCGGGAGGGGAGCAGTTCTTC; abundance: -; v_gene: TRBV13; j_gene: TRBJ2-1; d_gene: TRBD2
CDR3aa: CASSLGTGGHYNEQFF; CDR3nt: TGTGCCAGCAGCTTAGGCACGGGAGGACACTACAATGAGCAGTTCTTC; abundance: -; v_gene: TRBV11-2; j_gene: TRBJ2-1; d_gene: TRBD2
CDR3aa: CASSLNTGTDTQYF; CDR3nt: TGTGCCAGCAGCCTAAACACAGGGACAGATACGCAGTATTTT; abundance: once; v_gene: TRBV5-5; j_gene: TRBJ2-3; d_gene: -
CDR3aa: CASSPDRGGTGANVLTF; CDR3nt: TGTGCCAGCAGCCCGGACAGGGGAGGTACTGGGGCCAACGTCCTGACTTTC; abundance: once; v_gene: TRBV7-9; j_gene: TRBJ2-6; d_gene: TRBD1